The 27 T cell receptor beta chains presented below share a single source sample, sequenced in a study of cytotoxic CD8 clonotypes in ibrutinib-treated CLL. Here immunoSEQ multiplex PCR was the method, and the copy in TCRdb shows in-frame clones only, minus some. Of over 120,000 clones listed, 80% were seen once; the top ten hold 7.5% to 8%. The specimen comprised PBMCs, sampled after 36 months of ibrutinib treatment. All receptors derive from a human donor with chronic lymphocytic leukemia.

The chain is built from TRBV12-5 and TRBJ1-1; D may be TRBD1 (5 bases). This CDR3 has 15 residues. CDR1 and CDR2 from the germline V gene are LGHNT and FRNRAP. Trimming took off 4 bases at V and 7 bases at J, with 19 bases between the two ends. CDR3 DNA sequence: TGTGCTAGTGGTTCTAGCGTGGGACGAATAAGTGAAGCTTTCTTT. It codes for CASGSSVGRISEAFF.

This clone is a singleton in its sample. This chain connects TRBV14 to TRBJ2-3; 10 bases are shared with TRBD2. The CDR3 spans 16 residues. J was trimmed by 1 base and V by 3 bases; bases with no gene match: 4. Germline CDR1 SGHDN, CDR2 FVKESK. Here the CDR3 reads CASSQLAGVRTDTQYF. DNA for the CDR3: TGTGCCAGCAGCCAGCTAGCGGGAGTACGCACAGATACGCAGTATTTT.

The chain uses TRBV18 and TRBJ1-3; 9 positions match TRBD1. From germline, CDR1 is KGHSH and CDR2 LQKENI. The V gene end was trimmed by 3 bases and the J gene end by 9 bases; junction bases not matched to a gene: 6. The CDR3 extends over 14 amino acids. The CDR3 spells CASSPGQGHSTIYF. CDR3 nucleotides: TGTGCCAGCTCACCGGGACAGGGTCACAGCACCATATATTTT.

This chain connects TRBV7-9 to TRBJ2-3; D ambiguous. Trimming stripped 1 base from V and 2 bases from J, with 4 bases between. CDR3 length: 13 amino acids. The germline CDR1 and CDR2 sequences are SEHNR and FQNEAQ (reference sequence). CDR3 DNA sequence: TGTGCCAGCAGCTTAGGGACCACAGATACGCAGTATTTT. It encodes CASSLGTTDTQYF.

This chain links TRBV10-3 with TRBJ2-2, with TRBD2 matching 15 bases. The germline V gene encodes CDR1 ENHRY and CDR2 SYGVKD. The CDR3 runs 18 residues. Trimming cost V 9 bases and J 4 bases; bases outside gene matches: 12. DNA for the CDR3: TGTGCCATTTTGGTCAGGACTAGCGGGAGGGCCGGCACCGGGGAGCTGTTTTTT. Protein product: CAILVRTSGRAGTGELFF.

This sequence joins TRBV28 and TRBJ2-3, with D unclear. This CDR3 contains 13 residues. Trimming pared 10 bases from V and 4 bases from J, leaving 15 bases between. Germline values: CDR1 MDHEN, CDR2 SYDVKM. CDR3 DNA: TGTGCCAACCGGGCCACTAACGCAGATACGCAGTATTTT. It is translated as CANRATNADTQYF.

This rearrangement joins TRBV5-4 to TRBJ1-3; D is undetermined. Between the trimmed V and J ends, which lost 4 bases and 0 bases, there was a span of 11 bases. The CDR3 contains 15 residues. CDR1 is SGHNT, CDR2 YYREEE, per germline (reference sequence). The CDR3 sequence: CASSQDGNSGNTIYF. CDR3 DNA sequence: TGTGCCAGCAGCCAAGACGGAAACTCTGGAAACACCATATATTTT.

CDR3 coding DNA: TGTGCCGGCGGGCTAGGGGGGAAAGAGACCCAGTACTTC. Amino acid sequence: CAGGLGGKETQYF. V is TRBV10-3 and J is TRBJ2-5; D is possibly TRBD1 or TRBD2 (6 bases each). The CDR3 has 13 residues. Trimming stripped 11 bases from V and 3 bases from J, with 16 bases between. CDR1 ENHRY and CDR2 SYGVKD come from the germline V gene.

The chain uses TRBV6-5 and TRBJ2-6; D uncertain. CDR1 is MNHEY, CDR2 SVGAGI, per germline. V was pared by 2 bases and J by 0 bases, with 5 bases between. The CDR3 length is 15 residues. In DNA, the CDR3 is TGTGCCAGCAGTTACGGTGTCTCTGGGGCCAACGTCCTGACTTTC. Amino acid sequence: CASSYGVSGANVLTF.

This chain uses TRBV19 with TRBJ1-1; no clear D. The V gene's germline CDR1 is LNHDA and CDR2 SQIVND (reference sequence). The CDR3 contains 13 residues. V shed 4 bases and J shed 2 bases, with 8 bases lying between them. CDR3 coding DNA: TGTGCCAGTAGTACGGGAATAAACACTGAAGCTTTCTTT. This gives the protein CASSTGINTEAFF.

The gene calls are TRBV7-6 and TRBJ2-7; 9 bases line up with TRBD1. The length of the CDR3 is 17 residues. Losses at the gene ends were 5 bases for V and 7 bases for J; bases not matched to a gene: 18. Germline CDR1 is SGHVS and CDR2 is FNYEAQ. CDR3 sequence: CASSGPGQIQGAGEQYF. The DNA for the CDR3 is TGTGCCAGCAGCGGCCCAGGTCAGATACAGGGGGCTGGAGAGCAGTACTTC. The variable domain in full, completed from reference TRBV7-6 and TRBJ2-7, reads GAGVSQSPRYKVTKRGQDVALRCDPISGHVSLYWYRQALGQGPEFLTYFNYEAQQDKSGLPNDRFSAERPEGSISTLTIQRTEQRDSAMYRCASSGPGQIQGAGEQYFGPGTRLTVT.

The chain carries TRBV7-3 and TRBJ2-3, with 9 bases fitting TRBD1. V lost 4 bases and J lost 4; bases outside the gene matches: 3. Germline V gene lookup returns CDR1 SGHTA and CDR2 FQGTGA. The CDR3 length is 14 residues. The CDR3 DNA follows: TGTGCCAGCAGCTCGGGACAGGGATCAGATACGCAGTATTTT. Its translation: CASSSGQGSDTQYF.

The chain's CDR3 is CASSLGAGHSNQPQHF. DNA of the CDR3: TGCGCCAGCAGCTTGGGGGCAGGTCATAGCAATCAGCCCCAGCATTTT. This chain connects TRBV5-1 to TRBJ1-5; D remains unclear. The V and J ends lost 0 bases and 0 bases respectively, with 10 bases between them. CDR1 is SGHRS, CDR2 YFSETQ, per germline. The CDR3 has 16 residues.

This chain links TRBV11-2 with TRBJ1-2; 7 nucleotides line up with TRBD1. Germline values: CDR1 SGHAT, CDR2 FQNNGV. After removal of 5 bases from V and 13 bases from J, the junction contained 16 bases not matched to a gene. This CDR3 is 14 amino acids long. CDR3 bases: TGTGCCAGCAGCGTAAACCCGACAGGGTGGGGTTGCACCTTC. This codes for CASSVNPTGWGCTF.

The chain joins TRBV30 to TRBJ2-1; D is unresolved. Germline lookup yields CDR1 GTSNPN and CDR2 SVGIG (reference sequence). This CDR3 is 12 amino acids long. Trimming cost V 2 bases and J 4 bases, with 6 bases left between them. CDR3 residues: CAWSLEYNEQFF. DNA for the CDR3: TGTGCCTGGAGTCTAGAATACAATGAGCAGTTCTTC.

The chain links TRBV15 to TRBJ2-1; the D gene is possibly TRBD2 (6 bases). This CDR3 has 16 residues. Germline lookup yields CDR1 LNHNV and CDR2 YYDKDF (reference sequence). The V and J ends lost 5 bases and 2 bases respectively, with 16 bases between them. CDR3 loop: CATSPTRLGPYNEQFF. The DNA for the CDR3 is TGTGCCACCAGCCCCACCCGACTAGGACCCTACAATGAGCAGTTCTTC.

This clone was picked up a small number of times. The chain has TRBV14 and TRBJ1-1; 7 bases are a match to TRBD1. After removal of 1 base from V and 2 bases from J, the junction contained 4 bases not matched to a gene. The CDR3 is made up of 15 amino acids. CDR1 SGHDN and CDR2 FVKESK come from the germline V gene. The CDR3 DNA follows: TGTGCCAGCAGCCAAGTGAGGACAGGCAACACTGAAGCTTTCTTT. It codes for CASSQVRTGNTEAFF.

The sample holds one count of this clone. The J gene is TRBJ1-2, the V gene TRBV11-3; D remains unclear. The V gene's germline CDR1 is SGHNT and CDR2 YENEEA. The V end was cut by 4 bases, the J end by 0 bases, with 12 bases between. The CDR3 totals 15 residues. The CDR3 spells CASSCGLRANYGYTF. DNA for the CDR3: TGTGCCAGCAGCTGCGGTCTGAGAGCTAACTATGGCTACACCTTC.

This clone has just one count. The J gene is TRBJ1-1, the V gene TRBV4-2; maybe TRBD1 (5 bases). CDR1 LGHNA and CDR2 YNFKEQ come from the germline V gene. V dropped 3 bases and J dropped 0 bases, with 14 bases sitting between them. This CDR3 is built from 16 residues. CDR3 DNA: TGTGCCAGCAGCCAGCGGGGCAGCCCGGTGAACACTGAAGCTTTCTTT. Its protein product is CASSQRGSPVNTEAFF.

This clone was seen a few times. The chain uses TRBV5-1 and TRBJ2-3, with D perhaps matching TRBD2 (5 bases). Trimming left V 7 bases short and J 4 bases short, with 13 bases between. The V gene's germline CDR1 is SGHRS and CDR2 YFSETQ. The CDR3 extends over 13 amino acids. The CDR3 here is CASGGPSADTQYF. The CDR3 nucleotides read TGCGCCAGCGGAGGCCCCTCGGCAGATACGCAGTATTTT.

V is TRBV11-1 and J is TRBJ2-7, with D maybe TRBD1 (6 bases). Germline values: CDR1 SGHAT, CDR2 FQDESV (reference sequence). This CDR3 is 16 amino acids long. The V end was cut by 5 bases, the J end by 6 bases, with 23 bases between. This chain's CDR3 is CASSTSQGDYVIEQYF. CDR3 DNA sequence: TGTGCCAGCAGCACCTCACAGGGAGACTACGTGATCGAGCAGTACTTC.

J is TRBJ2-2 and V is TRBV5-6; D is unclear. V shed 6 bases and J shed 1 base, with 13 bases lying between them. Germline V gives CDR1 SGHDT, CDR2 YYEEEE. The CDR3 totals 15 residues. CDR3 in DNA: TGTGCCAGCATGTTTTTAAGCAGGAACACCGGGGAGCTGTTTTTT. This codes for CASMFLSRNTGELFF.

This chain joins TRBV4-1 and TRBJ1-5; 10 bases match TRBD1. V dropped 3 bases and J dropped 3; count of bases not matched to a gene: 8. The germline V gene encodes CDR1 MGHRA and CDR2 YSYEKL. The CDR3 spans 17 residues. CDR3 sequence reads: CASSQEQTGGYNQPQHF. The CDR3 coding sequence is TGCGCCAGCAGCCAGGAGCAGACAGGGGGCTACAATCAGCCCCAGCATTTT.

This clone was seen more than once but under ten times. The rearrangement joins TRBV2 to TRBJ2-1; 8 nucleotides agree with TRBD2. The CDR3 covers 14 residues. Trimming removed 7 bases from V and 4 bases from J; junction bases left unmatched: 6. The germline CDR1 and CDR2 sequences are SNHLY and FYNNEI. The CDR3 DNA reads TGTGCCAGCATGCAGGTAGCGGGGTACAATGAGCAGTTCTTC. Its protein product is CASMQVAGYNEQFF.

J is TRBJ2-1 and V is TRBV28; D is unresolved. Trimming removed 6 bases from V and 5 bases from J, with 8 bases in between. Germline V gene lookup returns CDR1 MDHEN and CDR2 SYDVKM. The CDR3 contains 12 residues. DNA for the CDR3: TGTGCCAGCAGGGGAAATGACAATGAGCAGTTCTTC. Translation gives CASRGNDNEQFF.

To note about this clone: One end of the junction does not line up with germline, which may come from a read error. The rearrangement links TRBV10-3 to TRBJ2-1; no clear D. This CDR3 contains 14 residues. The germline V gene encodes CDR1 ENHRY and CDR2 SYGVKD. CDR3 DNA: TGTGCCTCAATGGCTGGCAGCACCTATAATGAGCAGTTCTTC. It encodes CASMAGSTYNEQFF.

The chain has TRBV28 and TRBJ1-6, with D possibly matching TRBD1 (5 bases). The V and J ends lost 6 bases and 9 bases respectively, with 12 bases between them. Germline CDR1 is MDHEN and CDR2 is SYDVKM. The CDR3 loop spans 13 amino acids. The CDR3 is CASRHTGSSPLHF. As DNA, the CDR3 is TGTGCCAGCAGACATACAGGCTCTTCACCCCTCCACTTT.